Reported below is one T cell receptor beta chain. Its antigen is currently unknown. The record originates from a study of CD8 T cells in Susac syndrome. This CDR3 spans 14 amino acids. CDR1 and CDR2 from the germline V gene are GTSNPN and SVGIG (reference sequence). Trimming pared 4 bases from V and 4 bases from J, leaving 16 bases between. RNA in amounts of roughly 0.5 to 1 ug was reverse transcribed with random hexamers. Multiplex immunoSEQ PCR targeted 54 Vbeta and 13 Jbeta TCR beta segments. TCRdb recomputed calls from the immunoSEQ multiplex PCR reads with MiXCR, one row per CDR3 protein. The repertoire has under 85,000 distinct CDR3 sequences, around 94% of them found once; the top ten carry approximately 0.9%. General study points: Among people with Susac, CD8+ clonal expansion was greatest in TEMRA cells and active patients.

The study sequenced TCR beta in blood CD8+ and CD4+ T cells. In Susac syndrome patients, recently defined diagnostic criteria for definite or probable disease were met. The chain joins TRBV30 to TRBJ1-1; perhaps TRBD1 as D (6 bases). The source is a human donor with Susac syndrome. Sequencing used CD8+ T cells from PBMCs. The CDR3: CAWTPGIGGTEAFF. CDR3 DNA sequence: TGTGCCTGGACTCCGGGAATAGGGGGCACTGAAGCTTTCTTT.